These 21 T cell receptor beta chains were sequenced from one sample in a study of T cells in Graves' hyperthyroidism and ophthalmopathy. The TCR beta CDR3 regions underwent amplification using RNA transcripts as the source. The TCR CDR3 first-round RT-PCR relied on the HTBI primer set. Each CDR3 protein gets one entry after TCRdb re-called the multiplex PCR reads with MiXCR. The sample has 600,000 to 800,000 distinct CDR3 sequences, 35% seen once. Sequenced sample: blood. The receptors were sampled from a woman between 40 and 55 years old with Graves' hyperthyroidism.

V gene TRBV24-1 combines with J gene TRBJ2-6, with 7 bases matching TRBD1. The trim removed 2 bases at V and 2 bases at J, leaving 5 bases unmatched. Germline V gene sequence: CDR1 KGHDR, CDR2 SFDVKD. The length of the CDR3 is 17 residues. CDR3: CATSDYRGVPGANVLTF. The CDR3 coding sequence is TGTGCCACCAGTGATTACAGGGGAGTCCCTGGGGCCAACGTCCTGACTTTC.

This chain connects TRBV10-3 to TRBJ2-7; D gene unclear. Germline CDR1 reads ENHRY; CDR2 reads SYGVKD. V shed 10 bases and J shed 6 bases, with 16 bases lying between them. CDR3 size: 12 residues. The CDR3 is CASSPVVGEQYF. The CDR3, as DNA: TGTGCCAGCTCACCGGTTGTTGGCGAGCAGTACTTC.

The V and J genes are TRBV7-9 and TRBJ2-7; D tentatively fits TRBD1 or TRBD2 (5 bases each). This CDR3 contains 16 residues. V was trimmed by 3 bases and J by 3 bases, leaving 18 bases between them. The germline CDR1 and CDR2 sequences are SEHNR and FQNEAQ (reference sequence). CDR3 nucleotides: TGTGCCAGCAGCTTGGTGAGGGGCGCAAGTTTCTACGAGCAGTACTTC. Its protein product is CASSLVRGASFYEQYF.

As regards this clonotype: A read error may account for a junction end that differs from germline. The CDR3 loop reads CASSQDPGTRSPLHF. The CDR3 DNA is TGCGCCAGCAGCCAAGATCCGGGGACGAGGTCACCCCTCCACTTT. The V and J genes are TRBV7-4 and TRBJ1-6; D is perhaps TRBD1 (5 bases). CDR3 size: 15 residues. The germline V gene has CDR1 SGHVT and CDR2 SQSDAQ.

This clonotype was seen at least ten times. V and J are TRBV9 and TRBJ1-2, with D uncertain. The ends were cut back, 4 bases at V and 4 bases at J, with 14 bases in the middle. The CDR3 is 14 amino acids. The germline V gene has CDR1 SGDLS and CDR2 YYNGEE. CDR3 residues: CASSPRTEIYGYTF. DNA of the CDR3: TGTGCCAGCAGCCCTCGGACGGAAATCTATGGCTACACCTTC.

With respect to this clonotype: An end of the junction does not agree with germline; a read error may underlie this. This chain uses TRBV6-6 with TRBJ1-2, with a weak D call TRBD1 (5 bases). The length of the CDR3 is 14 residues. CDR1 MNHNY and CDR2 SVGAGI come from the germline V gene (reference sequence). The CDR3 DNA sequence: TGTGCCAGCAGTTTTACTGGGGGTGCTCCTGGCTGCACCTTC. Its translation: CASSFTGGAPGCTF.

The rearrangement joins TRBV10-3 to TRBJ1-1, with D possibly matching TRBD1 (5 bases). The CDR3 extends over 14 amino acids. Trimming cost V 8 bases and J 1 base, with 14 bases left between them. CDR1 and CDR2 from the germline V gene are ENHRY and SYGVKD. In nucleotides, the CDR3 is TGTGCCATCTCGGGGGAAGTGGCGAACACTGAAGCTTTCTTT. Amino acid sequence: CAISGEVANTEAFF.

This clonotype was seen a handful of times. V gene TRBV4-3 combines with J gene TRBJ1-5; 10 bases match TRBD1. Germline lookup yields CDR1 LGHNA and CDR2 YSLEER. The CDR3 has 15 amino acids. The V and J ends lost 4 bases and 3 bases, in that order; junction bases with no gene match: 3. The CDR3 region is CASSPDRGHNQPQHF. The CDR3 nucleotides are TGCGCCAGCAGCCCCGACAGGGGGCACAATCAGCCCCAGCATTTT.

The J gene is TRBJ1-4, the V gene TRBV7-9, with D hard to call. Trimming took 5 bases from V and 0 from J, leaving 10 bases between them. Germline CDR1 reads SEHNR; CDR2 reads FQNEAQ (reference sequence). CDR3 length equals 15 residues. In nucleotides, the CDR3 is TGTGCCAGCAGCGTGGGTGGTTCAACTAATGAAAAACTGTTTTTT. Translated, it gives CASSVGGSTNEKLFF.

This clonotype has more than one count but fewer than ten. This chain uses TRBV7-9 with TRBJ1-4; 10 bases are shared with TRBD1. V lost 5 bases, J lost 3 bases, and 6 bases stayed unmatched. The germline CDR1 and CDR2 sequences are SEHNR and FQNEAQ (reference sequence). CDR3 length: 16 amino acids. CDR3 region: CASSQMGQGSNEKLFF. CDR3 in DNA: TGTGCCAGCAGCCAAATGGGACAGGGGTCTAATGAAAAACTGTTTTTT. The whole variable domain, filled in from reference TRBV7-9 and TRBJ1-4, reads DTGVSQNPRHKITKRGQNVTFRCDPISEHNRLYWYRQTLGQGPEFLTYFQNEAQLEKSRLLSDRFSAERPKGSFSTLEIQRTEQGDSAMYLCASSQMGQGSNEKLFFGSGTQLSVL.

The V call is TRBV5-1, the J call TRBJ1-2, with 8 bases identical to TRBD1. V shed 4 bases and J 2 bases; nucleotides not matched to a gene: 7. Germline assignment: CDR1 SGHRS and CDR2 YFSETQ. The CDR3 has 15 amino acids. CDR3: CASSRADRENYGYTF. CDR3 DNA: TGCGCCAGCAGCCGCGCGGACAGGGAGAACTATGGCTACACCTTC.

The V and J genes are TRBV6-5 and TRBJ1-6, with D unresolved. This CDR3 comprises 15 residues. The germline gives CDR1 MNHEY, CDR2 SVGAGI. Trimming removed 0 bases from V and 9 bases from J, with 12 bases in between. CDR3: CASSYSSGEGSPLHF. Here the CDR3 DNA reads TGTGCCAGCAGTTACTCGAGCGGGGAGGGTTCACCCCTCCACTTT.

V is TRBV2 and J is TRBJ2-5, with D unclear. The CDR3 has 14 residues. With 5 bases removed from V and 1 base from J, the gap between germline ends came to 11 bases. The germline CDR1 and CDR2 sequences are SNHLY and FYNNEI. CDR3 sequence reads: CASSLMFSQETQYF. The CDR3, as DNA: TGTGCCAGCAGTTTAATGTTCAGCCAAGAGACCCAGTACTTC.

This clonotype has ten or more counts. The genes are TRBV20-1 and TRBJ1-1; no reliable D call. V lost 3 bases, J lost 0 bases, and 11 bases lay in between. The CDR3 is 14 residues long. The V gene's germline CDR1 is DFQATT and CDR2 SNEGSKA (reference sequence). CDR3 amino acids: CSASVLLMNTEAFF. As DNA, the CDR3 is TGCAGTGCTAGTGTTCTCCTCATGAACACTGAAGCTTTCTTT.

A remark on this clonotype: A read error is possible here, since a much larger clone lies one base away. This chain links TRBV25-1 with TRBJ1-1; D ambiguous. CDR1 and CDR2 from the germline V gene are MGHDK and SYGVNS. CDR3 length: 12 amino acids. In nucleotides, the CDR3 is TGTGCCGGCAGCTTTCAGGACACTGAAGCTTTCTTT. Translation gives CAGSFQDTEAFF.

This clonotype came up a few times. The chain couples TRBV27 to TRBJ1-6; unclear D gene. The CDR3 consists of 13 residues. Germline V gives CDR1 MNHEY, CDR2 SMNVEV (reference sequence). Trimming stripped 3 bases from V and 10 bases from J, with 10 bases between. Written as DNA, the CDR3 is TGTGCCAGCAGTTTTTCGGAGGACTCACCCCTCCACTTT. Its protein product is CASSFSEDSPLHF.

This clonotype has a handful of counts. The chain has TRBV6-5 and TRBJ1-2, with D perhaps TRBD1 (5 bases). The CDR3 runs to 15 residues. Trimming took off 4 bases at V and 3 bases at J, with 15 bases between the two ends. CDR1 is MNHEY, CDR2 SVGAGI, per germline. The CDR3 DNA follows: TGTGCCAGCAGTTTCTCCGGCAGGGCTGACTATGGCTACACCTTC. Its protein is CASSFSGRADYGYTF.

The chain carries TRBV10-1 and TRBJ1-5; no reliable D call. Between the trimmed V and J ends, which lost 0 bases and 11 bases, there was a span of 17 bases. The CDR3 is 15 amino acids. CDR1 WNHNN and CDR2 SYGVQD come from the germline V gene (reference sequence). The CDR3 is CASSESTSRQETQHF. The DNA for the CDR3 is TGCGCCAGCAGTGAGTCGACCAGCAGACAAGAGACCCAGCATTTT.

This clonotype was seen at least ten times. The rearrangement joins TRBV19 to TRBJ1-1, with TRBD1 matching over 10 bases. Germline lookup yields CDR1 LNHDA and CDR2 SQIVND (reference sequence). V gave up 9 bases and J gave up 0 bases; unmatched junction bases: 10. The CDR3 has 16 residues. The CDR3 protein is CASNDPGQGLNTEAFF. The CDR3 region has the DNA TGTGCCAGCAACGACCCGGGACAGGGGTTGAACACTGAAGCTTTCTTT.

The chain is built from TRBV6-5 and TRBJ1-5; unclear D gene. CDR3 length equals 18 residues. CDR1 and CDR2 (germline): MNHEY, SVGAGI. The germline V and J ends were trimmed by 0 bases and 0 bases, with 15 bases remaining between them. CDR3 in amino acids: CASSYSRGGSYSNQPQHF. The CDR3 coding sequence is TGTGCCAGCAGTTACTCACGGGGAGGGTCCTATAGCAATCAGCCCCAGCATTTT.

The V and J genes are TRBV20-1 and TRBJ2-7; the match to TRBD1 covers 8 bases. The V and J ends lost 4 bases and 7 bases, in that order; junction bases with no gene match: 9. In germline, CDR1 is DFQATT, CDR2 SNEGSKA (reference sequence). The CDR3 totals 13 residues. CDR3 nucleotides: TGCAGTGCTAAAGGACAGGGAAACAATGAGCAGTACTTC. Its translation: CSAKGQGNNEQYF.